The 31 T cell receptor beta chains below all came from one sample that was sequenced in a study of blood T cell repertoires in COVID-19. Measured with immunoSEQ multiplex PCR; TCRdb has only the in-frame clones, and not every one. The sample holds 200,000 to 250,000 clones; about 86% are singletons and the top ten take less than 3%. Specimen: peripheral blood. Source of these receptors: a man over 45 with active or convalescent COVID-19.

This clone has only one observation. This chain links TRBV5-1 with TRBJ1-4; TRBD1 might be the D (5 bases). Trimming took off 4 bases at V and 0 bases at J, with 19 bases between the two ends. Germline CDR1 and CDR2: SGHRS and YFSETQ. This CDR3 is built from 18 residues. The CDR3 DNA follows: TGCGCCAGCAGCGCTCGGCCGATACAGGTCTCAACTAATGAAAAACTGTTTTTT. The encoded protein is CASSARPIQVSTNEKLFF. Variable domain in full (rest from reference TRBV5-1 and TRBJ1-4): KAGVTQTPRYLIKTRGQQVTLSCSPISGHRSVSWYQQTPGQGLQFLFEYFSETQRNKGNFPGRFSGRQFSNSRSEMNVSTLELGDSALYLCASSARPIQVSTNEKLFFGSGTQLSVL.

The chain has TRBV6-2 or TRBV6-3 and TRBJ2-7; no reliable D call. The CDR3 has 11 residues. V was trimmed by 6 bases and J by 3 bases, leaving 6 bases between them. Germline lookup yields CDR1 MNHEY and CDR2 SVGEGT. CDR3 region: CASSGDYEQYF. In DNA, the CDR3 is TGTGCCAGCAGCGGAGACTACGAGCAGTACTTC.

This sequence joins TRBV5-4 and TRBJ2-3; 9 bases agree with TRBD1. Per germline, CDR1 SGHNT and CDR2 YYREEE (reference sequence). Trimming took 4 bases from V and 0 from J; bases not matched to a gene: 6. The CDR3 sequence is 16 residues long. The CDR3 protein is CASSPGTGFSTDTQYF. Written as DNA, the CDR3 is TGTGCCAGCAGCCCCGGGACAGGGTTTAGCACAGATACGCAGTATTTT.

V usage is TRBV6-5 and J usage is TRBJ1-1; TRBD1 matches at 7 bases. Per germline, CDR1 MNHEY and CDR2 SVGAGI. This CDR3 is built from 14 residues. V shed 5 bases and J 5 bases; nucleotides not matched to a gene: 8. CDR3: CASSNRGRGTEAFF. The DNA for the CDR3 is TGTGCCAGCAGTAACAGGGGCCGAGGGACTGAAGCTTTCTTT.

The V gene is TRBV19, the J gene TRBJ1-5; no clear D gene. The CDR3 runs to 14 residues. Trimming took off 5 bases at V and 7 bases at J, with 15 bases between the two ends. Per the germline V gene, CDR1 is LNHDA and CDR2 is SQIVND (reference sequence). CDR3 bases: TGTGCCAGTAGTTCGGAGGGTGCGAGACAGCCCCAGCATTTT. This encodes CASSSEGARQPQHF.

The CDR3 reads CASSPMWSPGTEAFF. In DNA, the CDR3 is TGTGCCAGCAGCCCGATGTGGTCCCCGGGGACTGAAGCTTTCTTT. The V gene is TRBV3-1 (or the pseudogene TRBV3-2), the J gene TRBJ1-1; D gene ambiguous. Deletions cut 4 bases from V and 5 bases from J, with 17 bases between. The germline V gene encodes CDR1 LGHDT and CDR2 YNNKEL (reference sequence). This CDR3 is 15 amino acids long.

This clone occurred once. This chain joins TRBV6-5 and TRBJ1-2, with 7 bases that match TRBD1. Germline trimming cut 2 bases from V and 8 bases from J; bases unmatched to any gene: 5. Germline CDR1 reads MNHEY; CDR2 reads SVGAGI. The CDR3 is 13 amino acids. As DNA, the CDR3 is TGTGCCAGCAGTTACGGACAGGTCCAGGGCTACACCTTC. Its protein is CASSYGQVQGYTF.

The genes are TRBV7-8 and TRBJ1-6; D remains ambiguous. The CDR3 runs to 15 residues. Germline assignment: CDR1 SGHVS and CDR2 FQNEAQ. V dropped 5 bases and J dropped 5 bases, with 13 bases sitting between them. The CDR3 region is CASSRGYADNSPLHF. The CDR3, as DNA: TGTGCCAGCAGCCGAGGGTATGCGGATAATTCACCCCTCCACTTT.

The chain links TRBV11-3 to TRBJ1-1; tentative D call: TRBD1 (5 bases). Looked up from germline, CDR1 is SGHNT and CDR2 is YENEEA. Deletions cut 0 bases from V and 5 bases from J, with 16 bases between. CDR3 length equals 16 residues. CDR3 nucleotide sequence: TGTGCCAGCAGCTTAGATGGGTCCCAGGGTTATACTGAAGCTTTCTTT. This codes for CASSLDGSQGYTEAFF.

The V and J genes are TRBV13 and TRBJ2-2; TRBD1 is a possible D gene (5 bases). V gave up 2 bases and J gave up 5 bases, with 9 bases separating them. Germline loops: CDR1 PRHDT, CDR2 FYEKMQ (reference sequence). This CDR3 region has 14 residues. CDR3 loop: CASSLYQGTGELFF. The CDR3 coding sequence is TGTGCCAGCAGCTTATATCAGGGTACCGGGGAGCTGTTTTTT.

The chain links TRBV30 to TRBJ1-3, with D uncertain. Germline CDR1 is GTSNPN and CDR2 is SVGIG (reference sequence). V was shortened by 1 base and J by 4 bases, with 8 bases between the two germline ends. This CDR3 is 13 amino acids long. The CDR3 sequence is CAWSASIGNTIYF. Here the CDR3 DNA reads TGTGCCTGGAGTGCATCCATCGGAAACACCATATATTTT.

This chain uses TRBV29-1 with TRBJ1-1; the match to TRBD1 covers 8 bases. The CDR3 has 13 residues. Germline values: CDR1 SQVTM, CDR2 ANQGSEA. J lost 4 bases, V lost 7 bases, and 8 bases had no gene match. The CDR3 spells CSGTGPRSTEAFF. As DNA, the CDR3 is TGCAGCGGGACAGGGCCCCGAAGCACTGAAGCTTTCTTT. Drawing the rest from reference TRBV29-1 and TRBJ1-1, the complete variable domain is SAVISQKPSRDICQRGTSLTIQCQVDSQVTMMFWYRQQPGQSLTLIATANQGSEATYESGFVIDKFPISRPNLTFSTLTVSNMSPEDSSIYLCSGTGPRSTEAFFGQGTRLTVV.

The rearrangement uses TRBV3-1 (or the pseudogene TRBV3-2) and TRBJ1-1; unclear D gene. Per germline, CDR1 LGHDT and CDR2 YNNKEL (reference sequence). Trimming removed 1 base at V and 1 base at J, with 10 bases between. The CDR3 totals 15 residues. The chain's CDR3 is CASSQGIQSNTEAFF. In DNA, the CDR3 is TGTGCCAGCAGCCAAGGTATACAGTCGAACACTGAAGCTTTCTTT.

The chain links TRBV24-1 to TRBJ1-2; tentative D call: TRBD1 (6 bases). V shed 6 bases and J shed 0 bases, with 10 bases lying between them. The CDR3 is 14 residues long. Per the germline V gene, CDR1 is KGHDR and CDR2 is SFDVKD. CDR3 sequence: CATSTGTPNYGYTF. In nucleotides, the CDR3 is TGTGCCACCAGTACCGGGACACCTAACTATGGCTACACCTTC.

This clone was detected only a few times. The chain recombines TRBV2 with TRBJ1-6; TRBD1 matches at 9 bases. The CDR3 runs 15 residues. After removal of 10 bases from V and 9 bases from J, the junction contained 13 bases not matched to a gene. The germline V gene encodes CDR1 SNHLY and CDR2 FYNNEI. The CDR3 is CAIRLVTGGGSPLHF. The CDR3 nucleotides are TGTGCCATTCGATTGGTAACAGGGGGCGGTTCACCCCTCCACTTT.

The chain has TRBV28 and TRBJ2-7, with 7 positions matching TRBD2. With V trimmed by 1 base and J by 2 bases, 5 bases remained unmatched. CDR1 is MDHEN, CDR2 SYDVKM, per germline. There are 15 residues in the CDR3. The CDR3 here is CASSLYGTSAYEQYF. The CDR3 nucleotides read TGTGCCAGCAGTTTATATGGAACTAGCGCCTACGAGCAGTACTTC.

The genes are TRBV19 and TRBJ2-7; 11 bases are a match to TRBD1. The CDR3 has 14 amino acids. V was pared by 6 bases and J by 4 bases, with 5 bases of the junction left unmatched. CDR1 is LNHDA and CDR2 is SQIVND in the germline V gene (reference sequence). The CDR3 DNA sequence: TGTGCCAGTAGCTCCGGGACAGGGGGTTACGAGCAGTACTTC. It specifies CASSSGTGGYEQYF.

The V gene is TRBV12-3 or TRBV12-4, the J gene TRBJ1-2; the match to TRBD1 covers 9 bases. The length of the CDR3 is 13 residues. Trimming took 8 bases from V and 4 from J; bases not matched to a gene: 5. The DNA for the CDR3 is TGTGCCAGCGGGGGGACAGGGACCTATGGCTACACCTTC. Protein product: CASGGTGTYGYTF.

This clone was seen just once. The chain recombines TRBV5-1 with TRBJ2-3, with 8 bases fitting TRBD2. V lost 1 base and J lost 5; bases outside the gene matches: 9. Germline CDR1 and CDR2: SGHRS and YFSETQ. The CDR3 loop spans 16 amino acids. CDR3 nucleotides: TGCGCCAGCAGCTTGTTGGCCGGGGGGGCCAAAGATACGCAGTATTTT. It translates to CASSLLAGGAKDTQYF.

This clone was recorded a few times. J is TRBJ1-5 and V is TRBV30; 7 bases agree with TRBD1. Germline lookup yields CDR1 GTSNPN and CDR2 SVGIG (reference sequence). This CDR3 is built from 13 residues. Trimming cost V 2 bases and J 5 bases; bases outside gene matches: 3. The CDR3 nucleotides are TGTGCCTGGAGTCCTACAGGGGATCAGCCCCAGCATTTT. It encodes CAWSPTGDQPQHF.

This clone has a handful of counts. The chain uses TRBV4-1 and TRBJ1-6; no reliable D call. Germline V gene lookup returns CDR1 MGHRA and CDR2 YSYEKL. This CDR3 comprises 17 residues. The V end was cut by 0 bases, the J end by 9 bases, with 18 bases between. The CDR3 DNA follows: TGCGCCAGCAGCCAAGATATGGAGGGAAGGTTTTTTTCACCCCTCCACTTT. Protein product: CASSQDMEGRFFSPLHF.

The CDR3 here is CASSERDGGSGNTIYF. CDR3 DNA: TGTGCCAGCAGTGAAAGGGATGGAGGGTCGGGAAACACCATATATTTT. The chain uses TRBV2 and TRBJ1-3; D remains unclear. Germline V gene data show CDR1 as SNHLY and CDR2 as FYNNEI. The V gene lost 2 bases and the J gene lost 4 bases, with 15 bases spanning the gap. The CDR3 totals 16 residues.

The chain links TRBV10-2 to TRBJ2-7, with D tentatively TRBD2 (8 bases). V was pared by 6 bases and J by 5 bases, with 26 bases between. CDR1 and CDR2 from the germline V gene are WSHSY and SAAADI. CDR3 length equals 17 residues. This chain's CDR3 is CASSRQGLVAGKNEQYF. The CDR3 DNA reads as TGCGCCAGCAGCAGACAGGGATTGGTAGCGGGAAAGAACGAGCAGTACTTC.

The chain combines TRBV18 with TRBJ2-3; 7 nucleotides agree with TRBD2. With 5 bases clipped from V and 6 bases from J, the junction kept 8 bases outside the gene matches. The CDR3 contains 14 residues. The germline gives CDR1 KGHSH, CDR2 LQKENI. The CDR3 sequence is CASSSSRGGDTQYF. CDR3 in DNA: TGTGCCAGCTCATCGTCTAGGGGAGGGGATACGCAGTATTTT.

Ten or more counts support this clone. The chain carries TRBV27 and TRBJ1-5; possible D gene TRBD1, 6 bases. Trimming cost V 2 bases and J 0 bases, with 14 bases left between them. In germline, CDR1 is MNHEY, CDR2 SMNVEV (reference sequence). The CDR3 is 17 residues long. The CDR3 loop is CASSLRGTQYSNQPQHF. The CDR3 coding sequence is TGTGCCAGCAGTTTAAGAGGGACACAGTATAGCAATCAGCCCCAGCATTTT.

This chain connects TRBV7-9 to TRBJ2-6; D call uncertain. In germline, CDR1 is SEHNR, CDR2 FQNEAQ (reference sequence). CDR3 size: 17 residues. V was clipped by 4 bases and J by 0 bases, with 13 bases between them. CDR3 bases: TGTGCCAGCAGCTCATCCGACCGAGGCTCTGGGGCCAACGTCCTGACTTTC. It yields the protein CASSSSDRGSGANVLTF.

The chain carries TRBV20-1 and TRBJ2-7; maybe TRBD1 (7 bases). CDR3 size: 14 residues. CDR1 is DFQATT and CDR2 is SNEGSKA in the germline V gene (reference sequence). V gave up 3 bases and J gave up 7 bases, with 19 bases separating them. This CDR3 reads CSASLTGTAGEQYF. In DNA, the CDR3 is TGCAGTGCTAGTTTGACAGGGACCGCGGGGGAGCAGTACTTC.

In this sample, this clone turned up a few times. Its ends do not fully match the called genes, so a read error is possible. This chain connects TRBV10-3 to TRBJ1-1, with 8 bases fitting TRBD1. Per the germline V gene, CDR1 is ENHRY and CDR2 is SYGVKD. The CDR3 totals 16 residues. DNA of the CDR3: TGTGCCACCAGTACAGACCAGGGACAGGCGAACACTGAAGCTTTCTTT. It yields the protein CATSTDQGQANTEAFF.

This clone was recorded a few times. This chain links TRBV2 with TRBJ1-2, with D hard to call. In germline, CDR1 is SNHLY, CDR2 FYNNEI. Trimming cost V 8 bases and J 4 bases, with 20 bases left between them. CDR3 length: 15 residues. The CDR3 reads CASHLAETGSYGYTF. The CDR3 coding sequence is TGTGCCAGCCACCTAGCTGAGACGGGATCCTATGGCTACACCTTC.

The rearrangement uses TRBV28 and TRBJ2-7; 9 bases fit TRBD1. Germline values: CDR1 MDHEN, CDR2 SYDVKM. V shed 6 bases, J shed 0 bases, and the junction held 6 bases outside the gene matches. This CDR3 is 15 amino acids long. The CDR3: CASSSGQGSSYEQYF. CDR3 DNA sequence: TGTGCCAGCAGCTCCGGACAGGGGAGCTCCTACGAGCAGTACTTC.

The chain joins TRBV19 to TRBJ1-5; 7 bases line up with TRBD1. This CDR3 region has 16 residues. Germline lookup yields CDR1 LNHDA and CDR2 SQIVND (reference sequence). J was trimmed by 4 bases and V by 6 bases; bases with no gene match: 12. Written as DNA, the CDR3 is TGTGCCAGTAGCCCAAAGGGACAGTACGGAAATCAGCCCCAGCATTTT. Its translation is CASSPKGQYGNQPQHF.